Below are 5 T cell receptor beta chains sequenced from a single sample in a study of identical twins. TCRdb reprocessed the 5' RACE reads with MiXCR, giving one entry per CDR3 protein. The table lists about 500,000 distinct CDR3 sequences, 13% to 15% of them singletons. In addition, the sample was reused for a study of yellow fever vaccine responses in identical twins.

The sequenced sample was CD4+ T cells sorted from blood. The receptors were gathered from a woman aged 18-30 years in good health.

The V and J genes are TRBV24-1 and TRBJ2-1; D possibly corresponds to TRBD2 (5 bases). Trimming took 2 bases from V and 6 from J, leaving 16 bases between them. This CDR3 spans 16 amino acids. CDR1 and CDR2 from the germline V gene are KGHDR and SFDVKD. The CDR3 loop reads CATSDSLAGYPNEQFF. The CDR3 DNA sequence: TGTGCCACCAGTGATTCCCTGGCGGGTTACCCCAATGAGCAGTTCTTC.

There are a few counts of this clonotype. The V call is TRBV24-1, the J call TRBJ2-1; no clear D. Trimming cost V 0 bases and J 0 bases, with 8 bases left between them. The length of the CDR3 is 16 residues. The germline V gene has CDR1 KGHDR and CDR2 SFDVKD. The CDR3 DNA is TGTGCCACCAGTGATTTGGGCAGCAGCTCCTACAATGAGCAGTTCTTC. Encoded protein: CATSDLGSSSYNEQFF.

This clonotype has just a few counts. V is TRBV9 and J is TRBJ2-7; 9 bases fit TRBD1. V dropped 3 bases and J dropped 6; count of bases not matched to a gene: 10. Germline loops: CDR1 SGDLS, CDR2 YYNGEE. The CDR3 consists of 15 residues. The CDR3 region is CASSEQGTGFGEQYF. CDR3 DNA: TGTGCCAGCAGCGAGCAGGGGACAGGGTTCGGCGAGCAGTACTTC. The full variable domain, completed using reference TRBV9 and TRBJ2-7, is DSGVTQTPKHLITATGQRVTLRCSPRSGDLSVYWYQQSLDQGLQFLIQYYNGEERAKGNILERFSAQQFPDLHSELNLSSLELGDSALYFCASSEQGTGFGEQYFGPGTRLTVT.

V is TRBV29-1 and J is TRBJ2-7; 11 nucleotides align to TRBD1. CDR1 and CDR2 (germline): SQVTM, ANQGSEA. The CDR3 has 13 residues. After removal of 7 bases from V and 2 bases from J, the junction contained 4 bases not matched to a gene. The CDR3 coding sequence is TGCAGCGCAGGGGACAGGGGGACCTACGAGCAGTACTTC. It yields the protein CSAGDRGTYEQYF.

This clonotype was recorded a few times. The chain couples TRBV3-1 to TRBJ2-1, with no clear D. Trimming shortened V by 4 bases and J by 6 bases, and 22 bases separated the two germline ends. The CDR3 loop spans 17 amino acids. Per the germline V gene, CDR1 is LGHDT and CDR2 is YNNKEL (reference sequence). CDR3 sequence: CASSPHTNLVQFNEQFF. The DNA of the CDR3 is TGTGCCAGCAGCCCACATACAAACCTTGTACAGTTCAATGAGCAGTTCTTC.